Following are 25 T cell receptor beta chains from one sample sequenced in a study of cytomegalovirus exposure and HLA in healthy donors. The PCR ran on 60 Vbeta and 13 Jbeta primers. Method: immunoSEQ multiplex PCR; TCRdb's copy keeps in-frame clones and lacks some. The sample includes approximately 100,000 clones, about 74% seen only once; the top ten take 2% to 3%. The sequencing sample was made of PBMCs. The source of these receptors is a female donor in good health and CMV-seronegative.

The rearrangement links TRBV18 to TRBJ2-7; D unresolved. The CDR3 runs 13 residues. Trimming took 5 bases from V and 2 from J, leaving 10 bases between them. Germline V gene data show CDR1 as KGHSH and CDR2 as LQKENI. This CDR3 is CASSAQAAYEQYF. The DNA for the CDR3 is TGTGCCAGCTCAGCCCAGGCTGCCTACGAGCAGTACTTC. The full variable domain, in which reference TRBV18 and TRBJ2-7 provide the parts outside the CDR3, is NAGVMQNPRHLVRRRGQEARLRCSPMKGHSHVYWYRQLPEEGLKFMVYLQKENIIDESGMPKERFSAEFPKEGPSILRIQQVVRGDSAAYFCASSAQAAYEQYFGPGTRLTVT.

The chain links TRBV20-1 to TRBJ2-5; D uncertain. Germline V lookup: CDR1 DFQATT, CDR2 SNEGSKA (reference sequence). The V and J ends lost 5 bases and 5 bases respectively, with 9 bases between them. The CDR3 is 11 amino acids. The CDR3 nucleotides read TGCAGTGCTGAAAGCGTTGAGACCCAGTACTTC. Translating gives CSAESVETQYF.

V usage is TRBV9 and J usage is TRBJ1-2, with 7 bases that match TRBD1. V shed 3 bases, J shed 3 bases, and the junction held 2 bases outside the gene matches. The CDR3 covers 13 residues. CDR1 is SGDLS, CDR2 YYNGEE, per germline. CDR3 loop: CASSGGTDYGYTF. The CDR3 coding sequence is TGTGCCAGCAGCGGAGGGACAGACTATGGCTACACCTTC.

In its sample, this clone was seen once. The CDR3 region is CASSLGGFTEAFF. The CDR3 nucleotides read TGTGCCAGCAGCTTAGGAGGGTTCACTGAAGCTTTCTTT. V is TRBV11-2 and J is TRBJ1-1; D call uncertain. The CDR3 length is 13 residues. V was trimmed by 1 base and J by 4 bases, leaving 7 bases between them. The germline V gene has CDR1 SGHAT and CDR2 FQNNGV.

The rearrangement joins TRBV10-3 to TRBJ1-2; 7 bases are shared with TRBD1. This CDR3 region has 14 residues. The V gene end was trimmed by 6 bases and the J gene end by 8 bases; junction bases not matched to a gene: 12. CDR1 is ENHRY, CDR2 SYGVKD, per germline. CDR3 nucleotides: TGTGCCATCAGCTCAGGGACAGCACTCGCCGGCTACACCTTC. It specifies CAISSGTALAGYTF.

This clone was detected once. The V gene is TRBV7-2, the J gene TRBJ2-1, with TRBD2 matching 14 bases. The J segment lost 6 bases and the V segment lost 5 bases, leaving 9 bases of the junction unmatched. The CDR3 is 17 residues long. The V gene's germline CDR1 is SGHTA and CDR2 FQGNSA. This CDR3 is CASSLYPGLAGVNEQFF. The CDR3 DNA reads TGTGCCAGCAGCCTCTACCCGGGACTAGCGGGGGTCAATGAGCAGTTCTTC. The variable domain in full, completed from reference TRBV7-2 and TRBJ2-1, reads GAGVSQSPSNKVTEKGKDVELRCDPISGHTALYWYRQSLGQGLEFLIYFQGNSAPDKSGLPSDRFSAERTGGSVSTLTIQRTQQEDSAVYLCASSLYPGLAGVNEQFFGPGTRLTVL.

The V and J genes are TRBV2 and TRBJ2-5; possible D gene TRBD2, 5 bases. This CDR3 is built from 13 residues. Per the germline V gene, CDR1 is SNHLY and CDR2 is FYNNEI. Trimming removed 8 bases at V and 2 bases at J, with 12 bases between. The CDR3 reads CASGRGKQETQYF. The CDR3 region has the DNA TGTGCCAGCGGACGGGGAAAACAAGAGACCCAGTACTTC.

The chain recombines TRBV25-1 with TRBJ1-2, with D hard to call. This CDR3 has 14 amino acids. CDR1 is MGHDK and CDR2 is SYGVNS in the germline V gene. Trimming took off 10 bases at V and 5 bases at J, with 20 bases between the two ends. Here the CDR3 DNA reads TGTGCCACCTCGCAGGCAGTTCCTCCATATGGCTACACCTTC. Its protein is CATSQAVPPYGYTF.

This clone was observed a handful of times. V usage is TRBV7-2 and J usage is TRBJ2-7, with a tentative D call TRBD1 (6 bases). V lost 5 bases, J lost 7 bases, and 18 bases lay in between. Germline lookup yields CDR1 SGHTA and CDR2 FQGNSA. CDR3 length equals 14 residues. As DNA, the CDR3 is TGTGCCAGCAGCACTAACACAGGGACGAAAGAGCAGTACTTC. This codes for CASSTNTGTKEQYF.

The gene calls are TRBV28 and TRBJ2-2; TRBD2 matches 7 bases. CDR1 is MDHEN, CDR2 SYDVKM, per germline. The CDR3 consists of 14 residues. V was clipped by 6 bases and J by 1 base; unmatched bases: 2. The CDR3 DNA sequence: TGTGCCAGCAGGGCGGGGGAGAACACCGGGGAGCTGTTTTTT. Translation: CASRAGENTGELFF.

CDR3 DNA sequence: TGTGCCCCAAGGACAGGGGGCTACGAGCAGTACTTC. Its translation is CAPRTGGYEQYF. The rearrangement uses TRBV30 and TRBJ2-7, with 10 bases matching TRBD1. J was trimmed by 3 bases and V by 8 bases; bases with no gene match: 4. Looked up from germline, CDR1 is GTSNPN and CDR2 is SVGIG (reference sequence). The CDR3 totals 12 residues.

The chain combines TRBV21-1 with TRBJ1-4; whether TRBD1, the table's D call, matches the DNA was not checked. TRBV21-1 is annotated as a pseudogene. The CDR3 sequence is 16 residues long. The CDR3 loop is CASSKARDRVSEKLFF. CDR3 bases: TGTGCCAGCAGCAAAGCGAGAGACAGGGTTAGTGAAAAACTGTTTTTT.

This clone turned up a few times. This rearrangement joins TRBV4-1 to TRBJ1-1; D uncertain. V shed 8 bases and J shed 0 bases, with 13 bases lying between them. Germline V gives CDR1 MGHRA, CDR2 YSYEKL. This CDR3 is 14 amino acids long. The chain's CDR3 is CASGELPMNTEAFF. CDR3 sequence (DNA): TGCGCCAGCGGGGAGCTCCCAATGAACACTGAAGCTTTCTTT.

J is TRBJ2-7 and V is TRBV7-8; 7 bases line up with TRBD1. The CDR3 length is 15 residues. Germline assignment: CDR1 SGHVS and CDR2 FQNEAQ. V lost 5 bases, J lost 0 bases, and 7 bases stayed unmatched. CDR3 sequence reads: CASSGRDSVSYEQYF. The CDR3 nucleotides are TGTGCCAGCAGCGGCCGGGACAGCGTCTCCTACGAGCAGTACTTC.

The chain links TRBV6-5 to TRBJ1-1, with 7 bases identical to TRBD1. V was clipped by 2 bases and J by 9 bases; unmatched bases: 9. Germline-derived CDR1 and CDR2 are MNHEY and SVGAGI. The CDR3 length is 14 residues. The CDR3 is CASSYDQGGSKAFF. The CDR3 nucleotides are TGTGCCAGCAGTTACGATCAAGGGGGCTCGAAAGCTTTCTTT.

This rearrangement joins TRBV5-1 to TRBJ2-5; possibly TRBD2 for D (6 bases). The germline gives CDR1 SGHRS, CDR2 YFSETQ. There are 16 residues in the CDR3. V was pared by 4 bases and J by 8 bases, with 24 bases between. This chain's CDR3 is CASSLSGNALLDTQYF. The DNA of the CDR3 is TGCGCCAGCAGCCTTAGCGGAAACGCCCTTTTGGACACCCAGTACTTC.

The chain carries TRBV1 and TRBJ2-3; the D segment call TRBD1 is taken from the table without a DNA check. TRBV1 is a listed pseudogene. This CDR3 has 19 amino acids. CDR3 nucleotide sequence: TGCACCAGCAGCCAAGATGAGGGACAGGGGGCTATTATGGCAGATACGCAGTATTTT. It translates to CTSSQDEGQGAIMADTQYF.

This clone was found once. The chain links TRBV19 to TRBJ1-5; tentatively, D is TRBD1 (5 bases). V was trimmed by 7 bases and J by 2 bases, leaving 18 bases between them. Germline V gene lookup returns CDR1 LNHDA and CDR2 SQIVND (reference sequence). CDR3 size: 16 residues. CDR3 residues: CASTSPRSGGNQPQHF. The DNA of the CDR3 is TGTGCCAGTACCTCCCCCCGCTCGGGGGGCAATCAGCCCCAGCATTTT.

The chain carries TRBV28 and TRBJ2-2; 8 nucleotides align to TRBD2. The CDR3 covers 15 residues. V was clipped by 5 bases and J by 4 bases; unmatched bases: 6. The germline V gene has CDR1 MDHEN and CDR2 SYDVKM. CDR3: CASSPGLVLTGELFF. The CDR3 region has the DNA TGTGCCAGCAGTCCGGGACTAGTCCTCACCGGGGAGCTGTTTTTT.

The chain employs TRBV19 and TRBJ2-5, with D maybe TRBD2 (5 bases). CDR3 length: 15 amino acids. V lost 5 bases and J 5 bases, leaving 18 bases between the germline ends. Germline V CDR1 and CDR2: LNHDA, SQIVND (reference sequence). The CDR3 DNA sequence: TGTGCCAGTAGTGCGGGCCACCCGATCGGGGAGACCCAGTACTTC. Protein: CASSAGHPIGETQYF.

The chain recombines TRBV7-2 with TRBJ2-3; tentatively, D is TRBD2 (6 bases). This CDR3 region has 15 residues. Trimming cost V 0 bases and J 4 bases, with 11 bases left between them. Germline V gene sequence: CDR1 SGHTA, CDR2 FQGNSA. The CDR3 spells CASSLAGRSSDTQYF. The CDR3 DNA reads TGTGCCAGCAGCTTAGCGGGGAGGTCGTCAGATACGCAGTATTTT.

This clone appeared once. The V gene is TRBV7-9, the J gene TRBJ1-2; 9 positions agree with TRBD1. In germline, CDR1 is SEHNR, CDR2 FQNEAQ (reference sequence). The CDR3 covers 13 residues. V dropped 4 bases and J dropped 8; count of bases not matched to a gene: 5. CDR3 amino acids: CASSSQGAWGYTF. The DNA of the CDR3 is TGTGCCAGCAGCTCACAGGGGGCGTGGGGCTACACCTTC.

This chain uses TRBV27 with TRBJ2-3, with 12 bases fitting TRBD2. Germline V CDR1 and CDR2: MNHEY, SMNVEV (reference sequence). The ends lost 6 bases at V and 3 bases at J; junction bases unmatched: 4. This CDR3 spans 15 amino acids. The CDR3 coding sequence is TGTGCCAGCAGCCGACTAGCGGGGGAAACAGATACGCAGTATTTT. It is translated as CASSRLAGETDTQYF.

The V call is TRBV6-6, the J call TRBJ2-4, with 10 bases matching TRBD2. V lost 2 bases and J lost 3; bases outside the gene matches: 4. Per germline, CDR1 MNHNY and CDR2 SVGAGI (reference sequence). This CDR3 spans 16 amino acids. The CDR3 nucleotides read TGTGCCAGCAGTTACGATTCTAGCGGGGGCAAAAACATTCAGTACTTC. It encodes CASSYDSSGGKNIQYF.

This clone was picked up a small number of times. The rearrangement joins TRBV7-9 to TRBJ1-1; tentatively, D is TRBD1 (6 bases). Trimming removed 4 bases from V and 1 base from J, with 7 bases in between. This CDR3 is 13 amino acids long. Germline V gene sequence: CDR1 SEHNR, CDR2 FQNEAQ (reference sequence). CDR3 in amino acids: CASSSDRNTEAFF. The CDR3 region has the DNA TGTGCCAGCAGCTCGGACAGGAACACTGAAGCTTTCTTT. The entire variable domain, with the rest obtained from reference TRBV7-9 and TRBJ1-1, is as follows: DTGVSQNPRHKITKRGQNVTFRCDPISEHNRLYWYRQTLGQGPEFLTYFQNEAQLEKSRLLSDRFSAERPKGSFSTLEIQRTEQGDSAMYLCASSSDRNTEAFFGQGTRLTVV.